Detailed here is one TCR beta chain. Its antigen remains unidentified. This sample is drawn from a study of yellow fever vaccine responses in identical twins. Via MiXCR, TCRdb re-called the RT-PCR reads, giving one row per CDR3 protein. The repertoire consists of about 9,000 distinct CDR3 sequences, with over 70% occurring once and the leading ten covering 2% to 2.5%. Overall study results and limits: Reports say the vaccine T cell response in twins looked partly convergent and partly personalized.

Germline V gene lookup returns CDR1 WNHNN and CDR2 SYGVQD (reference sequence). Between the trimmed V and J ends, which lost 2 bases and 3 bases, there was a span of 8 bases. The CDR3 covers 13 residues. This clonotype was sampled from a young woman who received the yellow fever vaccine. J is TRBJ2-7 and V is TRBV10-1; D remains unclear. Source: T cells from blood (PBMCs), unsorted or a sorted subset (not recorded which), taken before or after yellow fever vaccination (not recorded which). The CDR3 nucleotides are TGCGCCAGCAGTGAGACAGCATACTACGAGCAGTACGTC. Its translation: CASSETAYYEQYV.